Following are 14 T cell receptor beta chains from one sample sequenced in a study of beta chain features in type 1 diabetes. Reverse transcribing all isolated RNA meant expressed TCRB transcripts were sequenced. TCRdb's table, derived via immunoSEQ multiplex PCR, lists solely in-frame clones and lacks some. The sample includes under 900,000 clones, about 17% seen only once; the top ten take about 0.02%. Sequencing was performed on naive CD4+ T cells from blood. The source is a woman aged 18-30 years in good health.

The chain uses TRBV6-1 and TRBJ1-5; TRBD1 matches at 7 bases. Germline V gene lookup returns CDR1 MNHNS and CDR2 SASEGT. The ends lost 5 bases at V and 2 bases at J; junction bases unmatched: 6. The CDR3 consists of 15 residues. The CDR3 DNA sequence: TGTGCCAGCAGTACGTACGACAGGGGCAATCAGCCCCAGCATTTT. Residues: CASSTYDRGNQPQHF.

This clone came up a few times. This chain connects TRBV7-9 to TRBJ2-1, with 8 positions matching TRBD1. The V segment lost 5 bases and the J segment 6 bases; nucleotides outside the gene matches: 6. CDR1 and CDR2 (germline): SEHNR, FQNEAQ (reference sequence). This CDR3 spans 14 amino acids. CDR3 sequence reads: CASSIDRGPNEQFF. Written as DNA, the CDR3 is TGTGCCAGCAGCATCGACAGGGGACCCAATGAGCAGTTCTTC.

Only one count was recorded for this clone. This chain joins TRBV28 and TRBJ2-7, with D unresolved. Trimming stripped 7 bases from V and 2 bases from J, with 9 bases between. The CDR3 totals 12 residues. Germline V lookup: CDR1 MDHEN, CDR2 SYDVKM. The CDR3 DNA follows: TGTGCCAGCACGCGGCAGCCCTACGAGCAGTACTTC. It is translated as CASTRQPYEQYF.

The genes are TRBV10-3 and TRBJ1-5; 12 nucleotides match TRBD1. V gave up 2 bases and J gave up 5 bases; unmatched junction bases: 4. The germline gives CDR1 ENHRY, CDR2 SYGVKD. The CDR3 runs to 16 residues. In DNA form, the CDR3 reads TGTGCCATCAGTGAGGGGACAGGGGGCGCGGATCAGCCCCAGCATTTT. Its protein is CAISEGTGGADQPQHF.

The chain carries TRBV19 and TRBJ2-1, with TRBD2 as a possible D gene (6 bases). This CDR3 comprises 14 residues. V was cut by 3 bases and J by 8 bases, with 14 bases left in between. Germline CDR1 and CDR2: LNHDA and SQIVND (reference sequence). Written as DNA, the CDR3 is TGTGCCAGTAGTATTAGGTCTAGCGTCTATGAGCAGTTCTTC. Translating gives CASSIRSSVYEQFF.

V and J are TRBV7-9 and TRBJ2-2, with 8 bases aligning to TRBD1. This CDR3 is 16 amino acids long. V trimming: 5 bases; J trimming: 5 bases; junction bases outside the gene matches: 10. CDR1 and CDR2 from the germline V gene are SEHNR and FQNEAQ (reference sequence). CDR3 loop: CASSPSGQGLTGELFF. The CDR3 coding sequence is TGTGCCAGCAGCCCATCCGGACAGGGATTAACCGGGGAGCTGTTTTTT.

This chain links TRBV27 with TRBJ2-5; D gene ambiguous. Germline values: CDR1 MNHEY, CDR2 SMNVEV (reference sequence). This CDR3 has 16 residues. The V gene lost 1 base and the J gene lost 5 bases, with 17 bases spanning the gap. The CDR3 loop is CASSLYPGPTSETQYF. CDR3 nucleotides: TGTGCCAGCAGTTTATACCCCGGCCCGACGTCGGAGACCCAGTACTTC.

This chain links TRBV27 with TRBJ1-5; TRBD1 matches 9 bases. J lost 4 bases, V lost 7 bases, and 5 bases had no gene match. Looked up from germline, CDR1 is MNHEY and CDR2 is SMNVEV (reference sequence). CDR3 length equals 14 residues. The CDR3 region has the DNA TGTGCCAGCAAAGGGACAGGGTCGAATCAGCCCCAGCATTTT. It encodes CASKGTGSNQPQHF.

The sample holds a few counts of this clone. The V gene is TRBV15, the J gene TRBJ1-2; TRBD1 might be the D (5 bases). The CDR3 has 15 residues. V was shortened by 0 bases and J by 5 bases, with 13 bases between the two germline ends. CDR1 is LNHNV, CDR2 YYDKDF, per germline (reference sequence). In nucleotides, the CDR3 is TGTGCCACCAGCAGAGATAGGAAGGGGTATTATGGCTACACCTTC. Protein: CATSRDRKGYYGYTF. The variable domain in full, completed from reference TRBV15 and TRBJ1-2, reads DAMVIQNPRYQVTQFGKPVTLSCSQTLNHNVMYWYQQKSSQAPKLLFHYYDKDFNNEADTPDNFQSRRPNTSFCFLDIRSPGLGDTAMYLCATSRDRKGYYGYTFGSGTRLTVV.

This clone was observed a few times. For the CDR3, the DNA is TGTGCCACCAGCAGAGACAGATATAACACTGAAGCTTTCTTT. Translating it yields CATSRDRYNTEAFF. The V and J genes are TRBV15 and TRBJ1-1; D unresolved. The V end lost 0 bases, the J end lost 2 bases, and 7 bases lay between the germline ends. CDR3 size: 14 residues. CDR1 and CDR2 (germline): LNHNV, YYDKDF (reference sequence).

The gene calls are TRBV28 and TRBJ2-3; D unclear. Per the germline V gene, CDR1 is MDHEN and CDR2 is SYDVKM. The V and J ends lost 6 bases and 0 bases respectively, with 13 bases between them. The CDR3 sequence is 15 residues long. CDR3 sequence: CASRSRTASTDTQYF. CDR3 bases: TGTGCCAGCAGAAGTAGGACGGCTAGCACAGATACGCAGTATTTT. The entire variable domain, with the rest obtained from reference TRBV28 and TRBJ2-3, is as follows: DVKVTQSSRYLVKRTGEKVFLECVQDMDHENMFWYRQDPGLGLRLIYFSYDVKMKEKGDIPEGYSVSREKKERFSLILESASTNQTSMYLCASRSRTASTDTQYFGPGTRLTVL.

This chain joins TRBV18 and TRBJ2-7; D gene ambiguous. Trimming removed 3 bases at V and 2 bases at J, with 8 bases between. From germline, CDR1 is KGHSH and CDR2 LQKENI. The CDR3 length is 13 residues. CDR3 nucleotide sequence: TGTGCCAGCTCACCCATGGAGCCCTACGAGCAGTACTTC. Amino acid sequence: CASSPMEPYEQYF.

The J gene is TRBJ2-1, the V gene TRBV27, with TRBD2 identical over 7 bases. The germline CDR1 and CDR2 sequences are MNHEY and SMNVEV (reference sequence). The length of the CDR3 is 13 residues. V shed 4 bases and J 7 bases; nucleotides not matched to a gene: 4. DNA for the CDR3: TGTGCCAGCAGTTCGCTGGGGGGGAATGAGCAGTTCTTC. Its translation: CASSSLGGNEQFF.

This clone occurred a few times. The V and J genes are TRBV29-1 and TRBJ2-5; D uncertain. The CDR3 sequence is 13 residues long. CDR1 is SQVTM and CDR2 is ANQGSEA in the germline V gene. V shed 4 bases and J shed 0 bases, with 9 bases lying between them. The CDR3 protein is CSVARTDQETQYF. For the CDR3, the DNA is TGCAGCGTTGCCAGGACGGACCAAGAGACCCAGTACTTC.